This TCR beta chain was retrieved from a study of CD8 T cells in ankylosing spondylitis. Study observations and caveats: A TCR beta motif of 8 or 9 highly homologous variants appeared characteristic of ankylosing spondylitis blood. Disease-linked clones had a CD8+ phenotype and relatively low frequency in peripheral blood. The authors reported significant enrichment of disease-linked clones in matched ankylosing spondylitis synovial fluid.

Each CDR3 protein gets one entry after TCRdb re-called the 5' RACE reads with MiXCR. Seen here are about 800,000 distinct CDR3 sequences, approximately 12% observed once, and the top ten hold under 0.6%. This clonotype was seen a few times. Its antigen remains unknown. This CDR3 has 15 residues. V was clipped by 0 bases and J by 8 bases; unmatched bases: 6. Germline V gene sequence: CDR1 LGHNA, CDR2 YSLEER. The V gene is TRBV4-3, the J gene TRBJ1-4; 7 nucleotides line up with TRBD1. Sample: blood, either unsorted or a sorted T cell fraction (not recorded which). The sequence was collected from a male donor with ankylosing spondylitis. The CDR3: CASSQETGWDEKLFF. The CDR3 region has the DNA TGCGCCAGCAGCCAAGAGACAGGGTGGGACGAAAAACTGTTTTTT.